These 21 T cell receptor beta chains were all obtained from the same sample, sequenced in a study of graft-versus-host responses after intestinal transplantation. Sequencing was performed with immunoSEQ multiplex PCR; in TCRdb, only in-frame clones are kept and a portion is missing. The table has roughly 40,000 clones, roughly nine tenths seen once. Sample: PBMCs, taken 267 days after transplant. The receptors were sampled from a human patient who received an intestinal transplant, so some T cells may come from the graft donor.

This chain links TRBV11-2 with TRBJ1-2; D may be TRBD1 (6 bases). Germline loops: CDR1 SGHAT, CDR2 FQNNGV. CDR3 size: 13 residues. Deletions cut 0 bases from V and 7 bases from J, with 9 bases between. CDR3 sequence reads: CASSLEGATGYTF. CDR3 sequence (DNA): TGTGCCAGCAGCTTAGAGGGGGCTACTGGCTACACCTTC.

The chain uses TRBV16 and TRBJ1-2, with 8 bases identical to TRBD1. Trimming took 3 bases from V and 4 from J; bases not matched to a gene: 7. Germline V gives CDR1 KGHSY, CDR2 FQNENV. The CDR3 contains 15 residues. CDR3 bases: TGTGCCAGCAGCCAGAAGGACAGGGCCAGCTATGGCTACACCTTC. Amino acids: CASSQKDRASYGYTF. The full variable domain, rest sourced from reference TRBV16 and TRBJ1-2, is GEEVAQTPKHLVRGEGQKAKLYCAPIKGHSYVFWYQQVLKNEFKFLISFQNENVFDETGMPKERFSAKCLPNSPCSLEIQATKLEDSAVYFCASSQKDRASYGYTFGSGTRLTVV.

CDR3 DNA: TGTGCCAGCAGCCCGGGGGCAGAAGCTTTCTTT. This gives the protein CASSPGAEAFF. This chain joins TRBV7-9 and TRBJ1-1, with a possible D match to TRBD1 (6 bases). This CDR3 comprises 11 residues. Deletions cut 5 bases from V and 8 bases from J, with 9 bases between. Germline V CDR1 and CDR2: SEHNR, FQNEAQ (reference sequence).

CDR3 residues: CASSETRVAGELFF. The CDR3 DNA sequence: TGTGCCAGCAGTGAGACCAGGGTGGCCGGGGAGCTGTTTTTT. This chain joins TRBV2 and TRBJ2-2; D possibly corresponds to TRBD1 (5 bases). CDR1 and CDR2 from the germline V gene are SNHLY and FYNNEI. CDR3 length equals 14 residues. Between the trimmed V and J ends, which lost 3 bases and 6 bases, there was a span of 11 bases.

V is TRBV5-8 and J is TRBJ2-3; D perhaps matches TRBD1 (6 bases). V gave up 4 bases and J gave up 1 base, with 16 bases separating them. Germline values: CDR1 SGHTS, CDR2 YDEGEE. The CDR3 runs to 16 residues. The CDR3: CASSLILRGGTDTQYF. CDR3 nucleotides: TGTGCCAGCAGCCTGATCCTCAGGGGCGGCACAGATACGCAGTATTTT.

The CDR3: CATSRDRSGGETQYF. CDR3 DNA sequence: TGTGCCACCAGCAGAGATCGCAGCGGGGGAGAGACCCAGTACTTC. The chain couples TRBV15 to TRBJ2-5; 8 nucleotides line up with TRBD2. The junction had 4 bases not matched to a gene; V was cut back by 0 bases and J by 4 bases. In germline, CDR1 is LNHNV, CDR2 YYDKDF (reference sequence). This CDR3 is built from 15 residues.

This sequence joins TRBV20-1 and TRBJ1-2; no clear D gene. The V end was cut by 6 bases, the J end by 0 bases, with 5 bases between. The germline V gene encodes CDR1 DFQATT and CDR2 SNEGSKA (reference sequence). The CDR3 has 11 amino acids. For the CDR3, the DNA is TGCAGTGCCAGGCCTAACTATGGCTACACCTTC. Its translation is CSARPNYGYTF.

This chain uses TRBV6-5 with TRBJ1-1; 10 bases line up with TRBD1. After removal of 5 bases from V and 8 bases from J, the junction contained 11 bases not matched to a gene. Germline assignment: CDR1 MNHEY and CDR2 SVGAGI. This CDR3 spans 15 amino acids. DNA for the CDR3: TGTGCCAGCAGTCTGTCCGGGACAGGGGCTTTAGAAGCTTTCTTT. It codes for CASSLSGTGALEAFF.

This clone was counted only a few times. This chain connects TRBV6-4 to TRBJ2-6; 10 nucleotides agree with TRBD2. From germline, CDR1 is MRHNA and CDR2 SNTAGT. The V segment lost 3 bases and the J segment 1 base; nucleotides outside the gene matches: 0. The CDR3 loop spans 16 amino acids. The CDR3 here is CASSDSGGSGANVLTF. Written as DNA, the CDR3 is TGTGCCAGCAGTGATAGCGGGGGGTCTGGGGCCAACGTCCTGACTTTC.

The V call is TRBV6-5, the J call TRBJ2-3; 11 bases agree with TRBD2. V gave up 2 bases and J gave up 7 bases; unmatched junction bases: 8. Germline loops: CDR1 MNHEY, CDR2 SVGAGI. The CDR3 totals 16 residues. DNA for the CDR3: TGTGCCAGCAGTTACGTAGCGGGGGGGCAAAAATATACGCAGTATTTT. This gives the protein CASSYVAGGQKYTQYF.

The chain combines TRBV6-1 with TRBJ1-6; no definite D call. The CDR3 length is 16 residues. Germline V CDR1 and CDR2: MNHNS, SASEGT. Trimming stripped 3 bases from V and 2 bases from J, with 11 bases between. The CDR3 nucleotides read TGTGCCAGCAGTGAGCTCACAGCAGCCTATAATTCACCCCTCCACTTT. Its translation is CASSELTAAYNSPLHF.

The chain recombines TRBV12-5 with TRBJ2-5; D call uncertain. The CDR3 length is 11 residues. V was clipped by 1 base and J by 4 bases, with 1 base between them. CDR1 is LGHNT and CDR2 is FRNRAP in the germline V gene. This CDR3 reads CASGLGETQYF. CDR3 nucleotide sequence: TGTGCTAGTGGTTTGGGAGAGACCCAGTACTTC.

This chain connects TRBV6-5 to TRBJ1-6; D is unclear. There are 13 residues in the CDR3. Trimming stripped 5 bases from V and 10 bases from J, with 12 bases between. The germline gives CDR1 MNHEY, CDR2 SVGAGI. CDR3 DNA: TGTGCCAGCAGTGAGACACCGGGGTCACCCCTCCACTTT. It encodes CASSETPGSPLHF.

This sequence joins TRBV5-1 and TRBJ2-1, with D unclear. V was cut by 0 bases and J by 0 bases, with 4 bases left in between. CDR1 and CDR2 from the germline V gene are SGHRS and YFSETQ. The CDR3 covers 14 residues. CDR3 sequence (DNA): TGCGCCAGCAGCTTGGACTCCTCCTACAATGAGCAGTTCTTC. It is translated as CASSLDSSYNEQFF.

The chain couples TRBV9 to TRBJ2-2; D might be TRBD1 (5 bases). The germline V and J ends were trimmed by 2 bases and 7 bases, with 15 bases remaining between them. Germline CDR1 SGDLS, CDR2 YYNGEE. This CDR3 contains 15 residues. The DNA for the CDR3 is TGTGCCAGCAGCGTGACAGAGTGGTTGGGCGGGGAGCTGTTTTTT. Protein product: CASSVTEWLGGELFF.

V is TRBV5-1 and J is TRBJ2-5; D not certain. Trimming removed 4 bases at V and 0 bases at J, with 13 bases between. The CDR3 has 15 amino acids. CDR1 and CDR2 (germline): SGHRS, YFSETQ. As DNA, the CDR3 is TGCGCCAGCAGCGACCTTACTGGCTACCAAGAGACCCAGTACTTC. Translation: CASSDLTGYQETQYF.

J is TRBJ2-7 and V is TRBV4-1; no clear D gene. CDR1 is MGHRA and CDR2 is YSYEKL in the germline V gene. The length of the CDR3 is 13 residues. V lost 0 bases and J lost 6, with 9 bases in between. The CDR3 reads CASSQEPRREQYF. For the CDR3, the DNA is TGCGCCAGCAGCCAAGAACCGCGTCGCGAGCAGTACTTC.

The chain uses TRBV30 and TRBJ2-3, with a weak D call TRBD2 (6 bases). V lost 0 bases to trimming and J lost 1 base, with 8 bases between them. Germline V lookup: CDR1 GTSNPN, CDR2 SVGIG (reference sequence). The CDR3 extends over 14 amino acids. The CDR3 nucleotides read TGTGCCTGGAGTGTAACGGGGGGCACAGATACGCAGTATTTT. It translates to CAWSVTGGTDTQYF.

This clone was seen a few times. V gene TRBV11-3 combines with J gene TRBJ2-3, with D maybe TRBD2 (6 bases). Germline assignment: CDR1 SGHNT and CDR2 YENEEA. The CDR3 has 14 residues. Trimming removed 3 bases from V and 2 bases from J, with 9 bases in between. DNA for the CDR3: TGTGCCAGCAGCTTCGGGGGTTCCACAGATACGCAGTATTTT. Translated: CASSFGGSTDTQYF. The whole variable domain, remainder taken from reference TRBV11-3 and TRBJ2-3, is EAGVVQSPRYKIIEKKQPVAFWCNPISGHNTLYWYLQNLGQGPELLIRYENEEAVDDSQLPKDRFSAERLKGVDSTLKIQPAELGDSAVYLCASSFGGSTDTQYFGPGTRLTVL.

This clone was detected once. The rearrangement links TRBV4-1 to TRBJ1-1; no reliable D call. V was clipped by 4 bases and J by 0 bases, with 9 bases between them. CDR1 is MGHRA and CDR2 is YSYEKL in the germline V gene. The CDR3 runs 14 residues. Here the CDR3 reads CASSLPLLNTEAFF. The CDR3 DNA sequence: TGCGCCAGCAGCCTTCCTCTGCTGAACACTGAAGCTTTCTTT.

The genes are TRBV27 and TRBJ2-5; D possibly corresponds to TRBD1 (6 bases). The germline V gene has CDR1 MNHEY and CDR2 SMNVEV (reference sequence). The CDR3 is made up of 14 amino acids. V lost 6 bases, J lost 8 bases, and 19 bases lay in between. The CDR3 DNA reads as TGTGCCAGCAGGGCCCTACAGGGTATGGCTACCCAGTACTTC. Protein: CASRALQGMATQYF.